A single sample is the source of the 4 T cell receptor beta chains below, sequenced in a study of identical twins (dated by TCRdb to the mid-2010s). To prepare the library, 5' RACE was applied. The reads were generated on an Illumina HiSeq 2000. TCRdb reworked the public reads: Q25 trimming with fastp, MiXCR clone assembly, productive beta chains retained. CDR3 protein sequences are deduplicated, and each keeps its most common genes and DNA. The sample table lists some 240,000 distinct CDR3 sequences, about 8.3% of them with a count of one. In total, the top ten clones hold 3% to 3.5% of the sample. This sample also appeared in a second study, on yellow fever vaccine responses in identical twins.

The sequenced sample consisted of CD8+ T cells sorted from blood. These receptors were taken from a woman younger than 30 in good health.

Only a few counts were recorded for this clonotype. The genes are TRBV15 and TRBJ2-7; TRBD1 matches 9 bases. The V gene's germline CDR1 is LNHNV and CDR2 YYDKDF (reference sequence). The CDR3 is made up of 15 amino acids. Trimming took 5 bases from V and 1 from J; bases not matched to a gene: 6. DNA of the CDR3: TGTGCCACCAGCTCCCCGGGACAGGGTTCCTACGAGCAGTACTTC. Its translation is CATSSPGQGSYEQYF.

The chain employs TRBV4-3 and TRBJ2-7; no definite D call. Looked up from germline, CDR1 is LGHNA and CDR2 is YSLEER. The CDR3 is 14 amino acids. Trimming removed 0 bases from V and 7 bases from J, with 13 bases in between. CDR3 loop: CASSQDFSGREQYF. Here the CDR3 DNA reads TGCGCCAGCAGCCAAGATTTCTCGGGTCGAGAGCAGTACTTC.

The chain is built from TRBV27 and TRBJ2-1; TRBD2 aligns across 9 bases. Trimming at V came to 2 bases and at J to 12 bases, leaving 5 bases not matched to a gene. This CDR3 has 13 amino acids. From germline, CDR1 is MNHEY and CDR2 SMNVEV (reference sequence). CDR3 DNA sequence: TGTGCCAGCAGTTTAGCTAGCGGGAATCGGCAGTTCTTC. Amino acids: CASSLASGNRQFF.

This clonotype was detected only a few times. Sequence at one end of the junction differs from germline and may be a read error. The CDR3 reads CIAPGLAGITSTDTQYF. In DNA, the CDR3 is TGCATTGCTCCAGGACTAGCGGGGATTACTAGCACAGATACGCAGTATTTT. The chain employs TRBV20-1 and TRBJ2-3; 12 bases map to TRBD2. Germline CDR1 reads DFQATT; CDR2 reads SNEGSKA (reference sequence). This CDR3 region has 17 residues.